This paragraph reports one T cell receptor (beta chain). The clone's antigen remains unknown. Base qualities are missing; no much larger clone stands one base away. This record comes from a study of blood T cell repertoires in COVID-19 (TCRdb year 2020). The study in broad terms: For ImmuneRACE Cohort 3, a participant was defined as recovered based on two consecutive negative NP/OP PCR tests, clearance by a healthcare professional, or resolution of symptoms. Samples covering the acute and convalescent phases of COVID-19 were provided by collaborators in the United States, Italy and Spain. The prospective study material was composed of cDNA or gDNA derived from T cells, B-cell-depleted T cells, or PBMCs. Deeply sampled blood TCRbeta repertoires from subjects exposed to, actively infected with, or recovered from COVID-19 were included in the dataset. The repertoires were made available in a free public database intended to serve as a resource for research on the immune response to SARS-CoV-2. Samples were obtained from the ongoing ImmuneRACE study (first 160 participants) and from about 1,300 subjects provided by 6 global collaborators. Sample metadata almost always included a de-identified subject ID, COVID-19 status, age in years and sex. HLA class I and class II types, where available, came from metadata supplied by the sample provider rather than from assay-based typing. Beyond this particular receptor, the publication reports: How much clinical and demographic metadata was included differed by source and by participant, and the metadata was provided uncurated.

TCRbeta CDR3 regions were amplified from genomic DNA by means of the immunoSEQ Assay, a bias-controlled multiplex PCR. In the source study's methods: The number of nucleated cells in each sample was estimated from the amplification of reference gene primers within the assay. To quantify the absolute abundance of each unique TCRbeta CDR3 rearrangement, sequence reads were collapsed and filtered. For each sample, productive Simpson clonality was calculated as the square root of Simpson's diversity index across productive rearrangements. TCRdb provides this immuneACCESS table in a form limited to in-frame rearrangements. Some clones are lacking; in checked studies, under half of them reflect an unresolved V gene, and why the rest are absent is not known. The V and J calls and clone size were taken over from that table, and D and trimming were inferred from the DNA. The sample table records 350,000 to 400,000 clones; approximately 87% of these occur just once. The leading ten clones occupy about 2.1% of the sample.

Compared with germline, V lacks 5 bases and J lacks 2 bases; bases without a gene match: 2. The CDR3 sequence holds 13 residues, the cysteine and phenylalanine included. The entry retains the CDR3 DNA only, 39 bases that are in frame from base 1. The germline V gene (reference sequence) specifies GTSNPN as CDR1 and SVGIG as CDR2. Enrolling through a virtual design, the prospective study's participants ranged in age from roughly 18 to 90 years and lived across 24 United States geographic areas. To assign participants to cohorts, the prospective study relied on clinical history that participants themselves reported in a screening survey and a study questionnaire. Each participant in the prospective study had whole blood, serum and a nasopharyngeal or oropharyngeal swab collected by mobile phlebotomists. Additional blood draws and questionnaires over an approximately two-month period could optionally be provided by prospective study participants. Before DNA extraction, blood samples from the prospective study were shipped at room temperature or frozen.

The rearranged chain carries TRBV30 and TRBJ2-3; 9 middle bases align to TRBD1. The TCR was taken from a man aged 40-49 years in a cohort exposed to, infected with or recovered from COVID-19 (not recorded which). The sample was PBMCs or T cells enriched from blood (not recorded which). DNA sequence: TGTGCCTGGGGGACAGGGTCCACAGATACGCAGTATTTT. Translated, it gives CAWGTGSTDTQYF.